Below, 4 T cell receptor beta chains from the same sample are listed, as sequenced in a study of human versus mouse CDR3 diversity and MHC coevolution (dated by TCRdb to 2016 to 2017). Receptor libraries were prepared by the immunoSEQ multiplex PCR assay. The table comes from immuneACCESS by way of TCRdb, which keeps in-frame sequences with V and J called. Part of the clones is missing from these tables; in studies checked, under half for an unresolved V gene and the rest for unknown reasons. The sample includes 45,000 to 75,000 clones, with 85% to 95% observed a single time. 18% of the sample is taken by the ten largest. The sample was naive CD4+ T cells from blood. Sample cell subset or site, as interpreted from the label and publication: CD45RO-negative CD62L-positive naive CD4 T cells. The receptors come from a person in their 60s in good health.

In this sample, this clone turned up once. CDR3 coding DNA: TGTGCCAGCTCACCACTCTCACAGGGGGCGAGTACTGAAGCTTTCTTT. As protein: CASSPLSQGASTEAFF. This sequence joins TRBV18 and TRBJ1-1; 9 bases line up with TRBD1. Germline V gives CDR1 KGHSH, CDR2 LQKENI. J was trimmed by 5 bases and V by 1 base; bases with no gene match: 8. The CDR3 loop spans 16 amino acids. The whole variable domain, remainder taken from reference TRBV18 and TRBJ1-1, is NAGVMQNPRHLVRRRGQEARLRCSPMKGHSHVYWYRQLPEEGLKFMVYLQKENIIDESGMPKERFSAEFPKEGPSILRIQQVVRGDSAAYFCASSPLSQGASTEAFFGQGTRLTVV.

As DNA, the CDR3 is TGCGCCAGCAGCCCAGACCCGGGTAGCACAGATACGCAGTATTTT. Its protein product is CASSPDPGSTDTQYF. The chain links TRBV5-1 to TRBJ2-3; D remains ambiguous. The CDR3 loop spans 15 amino acids. The V end lost 4 bases, the J end lost 0 bases, and 12 bases lay between the germline ends. From germline, CDR1 is SGHRS and CDR2 YFSETQ.

The V gene is TRBV29-1, the J gene TRBJ1-4; 10 bases fit TRBD1. The CDR3 runs to 13 residues. Germline V CDR1 and CDR2: SQVTM, ANQGSEA. Germline trimming cut 7 bases from V and 5 bases from J; bases unmatched to any gene: 4. The CDR3 bases are TGCAGCGCACGGACAGGGGGGAATGAAAAACTGTTTTTT. Its protein is CSARTGGNEKLFF.

The chain combines TRBV5-1 with TRBJ2-7; 8 bases align to TRBD2. The CDR3 spans 13 residues. CDR1 is SGHRS and CDR2 is YFSETQ in the germline V gene. The V gene end was trimmed by 0 bases and the J gene end by 5 bases; junction bases not matched to a gene: 1. The CDR3 DNA reads TGCGCCAGCAGCTTGGGACTAGCGAACGAGCAGTACTTC. The encoded protein is CASSLGLANEQYF. The whole variable domain, remainder taken from reference TRBV5-1 and TRBJ2-7, is KAGVTQTPRYLIKTRGQQVTLSCSPISGHRSVSWYQQTPGQGLQFLFEYFSETQRNKGNFPGRFSGRQFSNSRSEMNVSTLELGDSALYLCASSLGLANEQYFGPGTRLTVT.